The rows below give T cell receptor beta chains drawn from one sample of a study of T-cell reconstitution after alpha-beta-depleted transplantation in children. One entry per CDR3 protein results from TCRdb running MiXCR on the PCR reads. The table lists around 500,000 distinct CDR3 sequences, under 25% of them singletons. Source: PBMCs, mostly from graft donor cells, taken 360 days after TCRalphabeta/CD19-depleted stem cell transplant. The source of these receptors is a boy younger than two who had a stem cell transplant for acute myeloid leukemia, so the T cells may come from the graft donor. Each CDR3 is given with its conserved first and last residue. D genes are given only for firm matches. The size field is filled for only some rows; it gives once, few, many or a size class.

TRBJ2-1,12,TRBV29-1,-,many,CSVVSGVNEQFF,TGCAGCGTTGTGTCCGGAGTAAATGAGCAGTTCTTC
TRBJ2-4,14,TRBV5-6,-,-,CASSLAAGMNIQYF,TGTGCCAGCAGCTTGGCCGCAGGCATGAACATTCAGTACTTC
TRBJ2-5,16,TRBV4-3,-,few,CASSQDLARRRETQYF,TGCGCCAGCAGCCAAGATCTCGCCCGTAGGAGAGAGACCCAGTACTTC
TRBJ1-1,12,TRBV20-1,-,few,CSARVGSTEAFF,TGCAGTGCTAGGGTGGGGAGCACTGAAGCTTTCTTT
TRBJ2-7,14,TRBV7-2,-,few,CASSPKGESDEQYF,TGTGCCAGCAGTCCGAAGGGGGAGTCTGACGAGCAGTACTTC
TRBJ2-2,18,TRBV6-1,TRBD2,many,CASRGMTGASGYTGELFF,TGTGCCAGCAGGGGCATGACCGGAGCTAGCGGCTACACCGGGGAGCTGTTTTTT
TRBJ2-1,17,TRBV6-5,TRBD2,-,CASSLSHLAGGYNEQFF,TGTGCCAGCAGTTTATCACATCTAGCGGGGGGTTACAATGAGCAGTTCTTC
TRBJ2-1,14,TRBV12-3/TRBV12-4,-,many,CASSTVGGAYEQFF,TGTGCCAGCAGTACGGTAGGAGGGGCGTATGAGCAGTTCTTC
TRBJ2-3,13,TRBV20-1,-,many,CSARRSGTDTQYF,TGCAGTGCTAGAAGGTCTGGCACAGATACGCAGTATTTT
TRBJ1-1,14,TRBV20-1,-,few,CSARSGQPNTEAFF,TGCAGTGCTAGAAGTGGACAGCCCAACACTGAAGCTTTCTTT
TRBJ2-6,16,TRBV4-3,-,-,CASSQVTGIGANVLTF,TGCGCCAGCAGCCAAGTTACGGGGATTGGGGCCAACGTCCTGACTTTC
TRBJ2-7,14,TRBV5-1,-,many,CASSSLPGPYEQYF,TGCGCCAGCAGCTCCTTGCCGGGACCCTACGAGCAGTACTTC
TRBJ1-5,17,TRBV12-3/TRBV12-4,-,many,CASSLRDTAYSNQPQHF,TGTGCCAGCAGTTTAAGGGATACGGCGTATAGCAATCAGCCCCAGCATTTT
TRBJ2-1,15,TRBV20-1,-,many,CSASQPYMSYNEQFF,TGCAGTGCTAGTCAGCCTTACATGTCCTACAATGAGCAGTTCTTC
TRBJ2-7,14,TRBV15,-,many,CATSRDYGSYEQYF,TGTGCCACCAGCAGAGATTACGGCAGCTACGAGCAGTACTTC
TRBJ1-6,14,TRBV20-1,-,many,CSASFLQRDSPLHF,TGCAGTGCCAGCTTCCTTCAGAGGGATTCACCCCTCCACTTT
TRBJ1-5,13,TRBV4-3,TRBD1,-,CASSQGDRQPQHF,TGCGCCAGCAGCCAAGGGGACAGGCAGCCCCAGCATTTT
TRBJ2-2,13,TRBV20-1,-,-,CSARVSVTGELFF,TGCAGTGCTAGAGTGTCGGTGACCGGGGAGCTGTTTTTT
TRBJ2-7,15,TRBV5-1,TRBD2,many,CASSFSGGNVGEQYF,TGCGCCAGCAGCTTTAGCGGGGGGAACGTGGGGGAGCAGTACTTC
TRBJ2-3,17,TRBV13,-,-,CASSQSDGPLMADTQYF,TGTGCCAGCAGCCAGTCAGACGGGCCCCTTATGGCAGATACGCAGTATTTT
TRBJ1-6,15,TRBV21-1,-,many,CASSAPGPGDSPLHF,TGTGCCAGCAGCGCCCCGGGACCGGGCGATTCACCCCTCCACTTT
TRBJ1-1,13,TRBV29-1,-,many,CSVEQGMNTEAFF,TGCAGCGTTGAACAGGGGATGAACACTGAAGCTTTCTTT
TRBJ2-2,15,TRBV20-1,-,-,CSARDLKGSTGELFF,TGCAGTGCTAGAGATTTGAAGGGGTCAACCGGGGAGCTGTTTTTT
TRBJ2-5,16,TRBV12-3/TRBV12-4,-,few,CASSSTYQGLQETQYF,TGTGCCAGCAGTTCCACTTATCAGGGGCTTCAAGAGACCCAGTACTTC
TRBJ2-5,13,TRBV25-1,-,once,CASSPRFPETQYF,TGTGCCAGCAGTCCCCGGTTTCCAGAGACCCAGTACTTC
TRBJ2-7,14,TRBV20-1,-,-,CSARGSSTSYEQYF,TGCAGTGCTAGAGGGAGTAGTACCTCCTACGAGCAGTACTTC
TRBJ2-5,15,TRBV27,-,-,CASSPRDTKDGTQYF,TGTGCCAGCAGTCCCAGGGACACTAAAGATGGGACCCAGTACTTC
TRBJ2-7,14,TRBV20-1,TRBD1,-,CSARDDRDSYEQYF,TGCAGTGCTAGAGATGACAGGGACTCCTACGAGCAGTACTTC
TRBJ2-1,15,TRBV6-5,TRBD2,many,CASSYSRLAGGEQFF,TGTGCCAGCAGTTACTCAAGGCTAGCGGGGGGTGAGCAGTTCTTC
TRBJ1-3,16,TRBV28,-,many,CASSFNPPVTGNTIYF,TGTGCCAGCAGTTTCAACCCACCCGTGACTGGAAACACCATATATTTT
TRBJ2-1,16,TRBV29-1,-,many,CSASPPTVMLDNEQFF,TGCAGCGCTTCCCCCCCGACAGTGATGCTTGACAATGAGCAGTTCTTC
TRBJ1-1,13,TRBV10-3,-,many,CAISVGQNTEAFF,TGTGCCATCAGTGTAGGGCAGAACACTGAAGCTTTCTTT
TRBJ1-1,13,TRBV29-1,TRBD1,-,CSVEESGGLGAFF,TGCAGCGTTGAAGAGTCAGGGGGCCTCGGAGCTTTCTTT
TRBJ1-1,14,TRBV7-2,TRBD1,-,CASSLALDRVEAFF,TGTGCCAGCAGCTTAGCCCTTGACAGGGTAGAAGCTTTCTTT
TRBJ2-1,17,TRBV27,TRBD2,-,CASSLPPPLAGRRVQFF,TGTGCCAGCAGTTTACCTCCCCCGCTAGCGGGACGGCGGGTGCAGTTCTTC